This TCR beta chain was identified during a study of blood T cell repertoires in COVID-19. Study summary: Recovery among Cohort 3 donors was established by two negative PCRs, clearance, or symptom resolution. The study drew acute and convalescent COVID-19 samples from the United States, Italy and Spain. PBMCs, B-cell-depleted T cells, or T cells were the source of the cDNA or gDNA that made up the material.

Produced via immunoSEQ multiplex PCR; TCRdb's table is partial and in-frame only. This sample has more than 200,000 clones, with around 90% found just once. This CDR3 has 13 amino acids. CDR1 and CDR2 (germline): SNHLY, FYNNEI. The V end was cut by 8 bases, the J end by 8 bases, with 16 bases between. Everyone who took part was roughly 18 to 89 years old, and they came from fewer than 25 US areas. The material sequenced was PBMCs or T cells enriched from blood (not recorded which). The V and J genes are TRBV2 and TRBJ1-3; D is possibly TRBD1 (6 bases). This sequence originates from a man aged 25-45 years in a cohort exposed to, infected with or recovered from COVID-19 (not recorded which). The CDR3 sequence is CASVVTKGDTIYF. CDR3 nucleotide sequence: TGTGCCAGCGTTGTAACTAAGGGGGACACCATATATTTT. The full variable domain, its missing parts supplied by reference TRBV2 and TRBJ1-3, is EPEVTQTPSHQVTQMGQEVILRCVPISNHLYFYWYRQILGQKVEFLVSFYNNEISEKSEIFDDQFSVERPDGSNFTLKIRSTKLEDSAMYFCASVVTKGDTIYFGEGSWLTVV.